This T cell receptor (beta chain) came from a study of neurological immune-mediated disorders. The unsorted libraries originated from 2 million PBMCs kept at -80 C. This clonotype was picked up many times. From the 5' RACE reads, TCRdb called clonotypes with MiXCR, one entry per CDR3 protein. The sample holds tens of thousands of distinct CDR3 sequences, around 2.6% seen once. This clonotype was obtained from a woman aged 30 to 39 with multiple sclerosis. Sample: PBMCs.

CDR3 region: CSAKLAGVSYNEQFF. The DNA of the CDR3 is TGCAGTGCTAAACTAGCGGGAGTCAGTTACAATGAGCAGTTCTTC. The chain carries TRBV20-1 and TRBJ2-1, with 11 bases fitting TRBD2. The V and J ends lost 4 bases and 4 bases, in that order; junction bases with no gene match: 6. From germline, CDR1 is DFQATT and CDR2 SNEGSKA (reference sequence). The CDR3 runs 15 residues.